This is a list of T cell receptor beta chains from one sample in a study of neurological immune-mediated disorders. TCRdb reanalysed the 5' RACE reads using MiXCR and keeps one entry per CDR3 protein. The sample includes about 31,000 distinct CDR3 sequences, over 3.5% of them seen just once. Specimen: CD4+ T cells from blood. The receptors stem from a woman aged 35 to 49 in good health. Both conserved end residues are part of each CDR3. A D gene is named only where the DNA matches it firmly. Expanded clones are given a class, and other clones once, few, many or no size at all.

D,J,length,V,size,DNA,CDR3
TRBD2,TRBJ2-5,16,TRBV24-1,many,TGTGCCACCAGTGAACTAGCGGGAGGAGGTGGAGAGACCCAGTACTTC,CATSELAGGGGETQYF
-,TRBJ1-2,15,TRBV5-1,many,TGCGCCAGCAGCATCCAGGACAGCGGGAACTATGGCTACACCTTC,CASSIQDSGNYGYTF
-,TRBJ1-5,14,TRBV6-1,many,TGTGCCAGCAGTTCGGCTGGGGGCAATCAGCCCCAGCATTTT,CASSSAGGNQPQHF
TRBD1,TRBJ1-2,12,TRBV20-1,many,TGCAGTGCACCTACAGGGACAGGGGGCTACACCTTC,CSAPTGTGGYTF
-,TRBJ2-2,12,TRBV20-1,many,TGCAGTGCTCAACCCCCCACCGGGGAGCTGTTTTTT,CSAQPPTGELFF
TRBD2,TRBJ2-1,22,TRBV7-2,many,TGTGCCAGCAGCTTACGACAAGTGGGTGCTAGCGGGAGGGCCAGCTCCTACAATGAGCAGTTCTTC,CASSLRQVGASGRASSYNEQFF
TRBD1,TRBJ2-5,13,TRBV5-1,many,TGCGCCAGCGGAAACCAGGGGGCGCAGACCCAGTACTTC,CASGNQGAQTQYF
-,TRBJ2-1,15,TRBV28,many,TGTGCCAGCAGTTCCCCACGGGGCCCCCCCACTCAGCAGTTCTTC,CASSSPRGPPTQQFF
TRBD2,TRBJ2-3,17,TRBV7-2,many,TGTGCCAGCAGCTCCCTTTCTATAGCGGGAGGCCGGGATACGCAGTATTTT,CASSSLSIAGGRDTQYF
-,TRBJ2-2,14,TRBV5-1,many,TGCGCCAGCACCCTAGGCCTGGGGTCCGGGGAGCTGTTTTTT,CASTLGLGSGELFF
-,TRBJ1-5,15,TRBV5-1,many,TGCGCCAGCAGCTTGGACAGTATTAGCAATCAGCCCCAGCATTTT,CASSLDSISNQPQHF
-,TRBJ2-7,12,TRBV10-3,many,TGTGCCATCGGTCGGGAGACCTACGAGCAGTACTTC,CAIGRETYEQYF
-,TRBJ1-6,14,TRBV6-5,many,TGTGCCAGCAGTCGCCCGGGCAGGAGTTCACCCCTCCACTTT,CASSRPGRSSPLHF
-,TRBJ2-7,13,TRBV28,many,TGTGCCAGCAGTTTGGCGCGCCTATACGAGCAGTACTTC,CASSLARLYEQYF
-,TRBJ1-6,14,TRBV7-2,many,TGTGCCAGCAGCCCTTCTTTCACAGAGTATCCCCTCCACTTT,CASSPSFTEYPLHF
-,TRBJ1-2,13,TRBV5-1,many,TGCGCCAGTTCACTAGACAGTACCTATGGCTACACCTTC,CASSLDSTYGYTF
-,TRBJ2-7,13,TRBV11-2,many,TGTGCCAGCAGCAACATACAGGGATACGAGCAGTACTTC,CASSNIQGYEQYF
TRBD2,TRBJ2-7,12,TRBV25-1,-,TGTGCCAGCACGTCCCTGGGGGGGGAGCAGTACTTC,CASTSLGGEQYF
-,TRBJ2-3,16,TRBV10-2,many,TGCGCCAGCAGTGAGCCGGCTGGATCTAGCACAGATACGCAGTATTTT,CASSEPAGSSTDTQYF
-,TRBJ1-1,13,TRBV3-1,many,TGTGCCAGCAGCCTCCAGAGGCACACTGAAGCTTTCTTT,CASSLQRHTEAFF
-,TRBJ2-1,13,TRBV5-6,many,TGTGCCAGCAGCTTTTCTTGGGATCATGAGCAGTTCTTC,CASSFSWDHEQFF
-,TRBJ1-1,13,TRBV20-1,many,TGCAGTGCTCCTGGACGGCTGAACACTGAAGCTTTCTTT,CSAPGRLNTEAFF